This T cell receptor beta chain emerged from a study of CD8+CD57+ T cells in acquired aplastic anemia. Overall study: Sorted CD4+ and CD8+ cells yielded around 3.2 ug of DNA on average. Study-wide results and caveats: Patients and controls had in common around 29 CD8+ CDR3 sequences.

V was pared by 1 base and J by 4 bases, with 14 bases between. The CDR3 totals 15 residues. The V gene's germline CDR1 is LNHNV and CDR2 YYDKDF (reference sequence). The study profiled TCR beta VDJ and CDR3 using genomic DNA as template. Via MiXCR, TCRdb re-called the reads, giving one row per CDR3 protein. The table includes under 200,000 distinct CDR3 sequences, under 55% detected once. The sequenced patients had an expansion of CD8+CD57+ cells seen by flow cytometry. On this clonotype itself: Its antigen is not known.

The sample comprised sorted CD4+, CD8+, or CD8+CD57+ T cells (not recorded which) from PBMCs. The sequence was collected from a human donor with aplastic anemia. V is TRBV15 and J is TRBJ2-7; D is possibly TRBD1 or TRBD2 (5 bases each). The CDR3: CATSRGNGGMYEQYF. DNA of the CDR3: TGTGCCACCAGCAGAGGTAATGGGGGAATGTACGAGCAGTACTTC.